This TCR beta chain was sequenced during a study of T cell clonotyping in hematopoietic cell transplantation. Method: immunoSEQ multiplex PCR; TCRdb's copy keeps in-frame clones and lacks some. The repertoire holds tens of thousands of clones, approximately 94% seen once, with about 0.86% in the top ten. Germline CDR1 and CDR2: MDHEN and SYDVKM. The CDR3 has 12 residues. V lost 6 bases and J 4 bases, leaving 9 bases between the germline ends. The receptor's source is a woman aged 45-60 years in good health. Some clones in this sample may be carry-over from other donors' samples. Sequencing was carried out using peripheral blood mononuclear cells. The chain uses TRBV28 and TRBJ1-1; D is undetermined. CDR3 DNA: TGTGCCAGCAGCCTATCTGTCACTGAAGCTTTCTTT. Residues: CASSLSVTEAFF.